These T cell receptor beta chains were read from a single sample in a study of T cells in Graves' hyperthyroidism and ophthalmopathy. One entry per CDR3 protein, called by TCRdb with MiXCR from the multiplex PCR reads. The profile shows about 400,000 distinct CDR3 sequences, about 15% of them singletons. The source material was blood. The source of these receptors is a woman in her twenties or thirties with Graves' hyperthyroidism. The CDR3 runs from the conserved cysteine through the conserved F or W. A D gene is named only where the DNA matches it firmly. Rows give clone size only sometimes, using once, few, many, or a class for an expanded clone.

>TRBJ2-2|TRBV7-9|TRBD2|few
CASRDRGSGTGELFF
TGTGCCAGCCGCGATCGCGGGAGTGGTACCGGGGAGCTGTTTTTT
>TRBJ2-1|TRBV4-2|TRBD2|NA
CASSQAGYLAGDDEQFF
TGTGCCAGCAGCCAAGCTGGTTATCTAGCGGGAGACGATGAGCAGTTCTTC
>TRBJ2-7|TRBV3-1|NA|few
CASSQGGRETYEQYF
TGTGCCAGCAGCCAAGGGGGCAGGGAAACCTACGAGCAGTACTTC
>TRBJ1-2|TRBV3-1|NA|many
CASSQKTNYGYTF
TGTGCCAGCAGCCAAAAGACAAACTATGGCTACACCTTC
>TRBJ2-7|TRBV28|NA|few
CASSFISGNYEQYF
TGTGCCAGCAGTTTTATCTCGGGGAACTACGAGCAGTACTTC
>TRBJ2-5|TRBV11-3|NA|NA
CASSLVGTSGTQYF
TGTGCCAGCAGCTTAGTCGGGACAAGCGGGACCCAGTACTTC
>TRBJ1-1|TRBV18|NA|NA
CASSPAADSPSMFF
TGTGCCAGCTCACCGGCGGCGGACTCCCCCTCTATGTTCTTT
>TRBJ2-1|TRBV15|TRBD2|few
CATSRGTSNSYNEQFF
TGTGCCACCAGCCGAGGGACTAGCAACTCCTACAATGAGCAGTTCTTC
>TRBJ1-5|TRBV3-1|TRBD1|many
CASSQGQGSQPQHF
TGTGCCAGCAGCCAAGGACAGGGAAGTCAGCCCCAGCATTTT
>TRBJ2-3|TRBV18|NA|many
CASSREPSTDTQYF
TGTGCCAGCTCACGGGAGCCTAGCACAGATACGCAGTATTTT
>TRBJ2-7|TRBV6-1|NA|many
CASVSEGSHEQYF
TGTGCCAGCGTTTCAGAGGGTTCCCACGAGCAGTACTTC
>TRBJ2-7|TRBV27|TRBD2|many
CASRPSGSYEQYF
TGTGCCAGCAGACCTAGCGGGAGCTACGAGCAGTACTTC
>TRBJ2-7|TRBV27|TRBD1|NA
CASSPRGQGINEQYF
TGTGCCAGCAGTCCGAGGGGACAGGGTATCAACGAGCAGTACTTC
>TRBJ1-1|TRBV12-3/TRBV12-4|NA|NA
CASSPGRVLRDTEAFF
TGTGCCAGCAGCCCTGGGAGGGTCCTCAGGGACACTGAAGCTTTCTTT
>TRBJ2-1|TRBV15|NA|few
CATSTGEGNNEQFF
TGTGCCACCAGCACAGGGGAGGGAAACAATGAGCAGTTCTTC
>TRBJ2-5|TRBV27|NA|NA
CASSLSGSETKYF
TGTGCCAGCAGTTTATCTGGTTCGGAGACCAAGTACTTC
>TRBJ2-1|TRBV5-1|TRBD2|few
CASSATSGPNNEQFF
TGCGCCAGCAGCGCGACTAGCGGGCCGAACAATGAGCAGTTCTTC
>TRBJ1-1|TRBV30|NA|many
CAWSVRGKRRTEAFF
TGTGCCTGGAGTGTACGAGGGAAACGGCGCACTGAAGCTTTCTTT